What follows are 18 T cell receptor beta chains derived from one specimen sequenced in a study of T cell repertoires in cytomegalovirus infection. TCRdb itself ran the reads through MiXCR, one entry per CDR3 protein. The sample has under 850,000 distinct CDR3 sequences; about 30% are singletons. No antigen has been assigned to these receptors. The sample in question was cultured PBMCs, obtained from culture after CMV antigen stimulation. The receptors shown here come from a human donor in good health (CMV status not recorded). Some clones in this sample may be carry-over from other donors' samples.

The chain links TRBV12-5 to TRBJ2-1; D may be TRBD2 (7 bases). Germline assignment: CDR1 LGHNT and CDR2 FRNRAP. This CDR3 region has 14 residues. V lost 9 bases to trimming and J lost 6 bases, with 18 bases between them. Here the CDR3 reads CASAFGGAGNEQFF. The CDR3 DNA is TGTGCTAGCGCCTTTGGGGGGGCGGGCAATGAGCAGTTCTTC.

The chain couples TRBV9 to TRBJ1-3, with a tentative D call TRBD1 (6 bases). V shed 3 bases and J shed 4 bases, with 14 bases lying between them. The CDR3 contains 15 residues. The germline V gene has CDR1 SGDLS and CDR2 YYNGEE. CDR3 nucleotide sequence: TGTGCCAGCAGCGCGGACAGCTCGGAGGGAAACACCATATATTTT. It yields the protein CASSADSSEGNTIYF.

The rearrangement joins TRBV7-2 to TRBJ2-7; no reliable D call. Per the germline V gene, CDR1 is SGHTA and CDR2 is FQGNSA. The CDR3 extends over 13 amino acids. V lost 1 base, J lost 6 bases, and 10 bases lay in between. This CDR3 is CASSLGSSSEQYF. The CDR3 DNA sequence: TGTGCCAGCAGCTTAGGTAGCAGCTCCGAGCAGTACTTC.

V and J are TRBV12-3 or TRBV12-4 and TRBJ2-7; 12 nucleotides match TRBD2. CDR3 size: 15 residues. The ends lost 6 bases at V and 1 base at J; junction bases unmatched: 4. The CDR3 region is CASRGTSGRSYEQYF. Written as DNA, the CDR3 is TGTGCCAGCAGGGGGACTAGCGGGCGTTCCTACGAGCAGTACTTC.

This clonotype has more than one count but fewer than ten. CDR3 nucleotides: TGCAGTGCTACTCGACAGGGGGAAAAACTGTTTTTT. Translation: CSATRQGEKLFF. V and J are TRBV20-1 and TRBJ1-4; 8 nucleotides line up with TRBD1. The trim removed 4 bases at V and 8 bases at J, leaving 3 bases unmatched. CDR3 length equals 12 residues. Germline V gene sequence: CDR1 DFQATT, CDR2 SNEGSKA (reference sequence).

The chain employs TRBV10-3 and TRBJ2-1, with D perhaps given as TRBD1 or TRBD2 (6 bases each). The CDR3 sequence is 12 residues long. Germline V CDR1 and CDR2: ENHRY, SYGVKD. The CDR3 reads CAAGGSGRGQFF. As DNA, the CDR3 is TGTGCTGCCGGGGGCTCCGGAAGGGGGCAGTTCTTC.

This clonotype was detected a few times. The chain combines TRBV7-9 with TRBJ2-7; D not resolved. V lost 4 bases, J lost 5 bases, and 12 bases lay in between. Looked up from germline, CDR1 is SEHNR and CDR2 is FQNEAQ (reference sequence). This CDR3 contains 13 residues. The CDR3 here is CASSSPTEDEQYF. The CDR3 DNA follows: TGTGCCAGCAGCTCCCCCACCGAGGACGAGCAGTACTTC.

V usage is TRBV4-1 and J usage is TRBJ1-6; D remains ambiguous. Per germline, CDR1 MGHRA and CDR2 YSYEKL. The CDR3 runs to 13 residues. The ends were cut back, 0 bases at V and 9 bases at J, with 6 bases in the middle. The CDR3, as DNA: TGCGCCAGCAGCCAAGAGGCGGTTTCACCCCTCCACTTT. It codes for CASSQEAVSPLHF.

This clonotype was detected a few times. The junction departs from the called germline gene at one end, perhaps through a read error. This chain connects TRBV4-1 to TRBJ2-7, with D maybe TRBD2 (6 bases). The CDR3 is 13 amino acids. CDR1 MGHRA and CDR2 YSYEKL come from the germline V gene. The CDR3 protein is CASSQEEGYEQYF. The CDR3 region has the DNA TGTGCCAGCAGCCAAGAGGAGGGCTACGAGCAGTACTTC.

V gene TRBV15 combines with J gene TRBJ2-3; D possibly corresponds to TRBD2 (6 bases). In germline, CDR1 is LNHNV, CDR2 YYDKDF (reference sequence). The CDR3 has 14 amino acids. The V end was cut by 5 bases, the J end by 5 bases, with 14 bases between. The CDR3, as DNA: TGTGCCACCAGCCCTCGGGGGATTGGAGATACGCAGTATTTT. Protein: CATSPRGIGDTQYF.

CDR3 sequence reads: CASSPNVVGSTDTQYF. CDR3 in DNA: TGCGCCAGCAGCCCAAATGTAGTAGGGAGCACAGATACGCAGTATTTT. The gene calls are TRBV5-1 and TRBJ2-3; D uncertain. The germline V gene has CDR1 SGHRS and CDR2 YFSETQ. Trimming removed 4 bases from V and 0 bases from J, with 15 bases in between. CDR3 length equals 16 residues.

The gene calls are TRBV4-1 and TRBJ2-2; the match to TRBD1 covers 8 bases. The ends lost 4 bases at V and 6 bases at J; junction bases unmatched: 10. The length of the CDR3 is 16 residues. The germline V gene encodes CDR1 MGHRA and CDR2 YSYEKL. This CDR3 is CASSREDRVVPGELFF. The CDR3 DNA is TGCGCCAGCAGCCGAGAGGACAGGGTAGTACCCGGGGAGCTGTTTTTT.

This chain joins TRBV4-1 and TRBJ2-6; no reliable D call. With 7 bases removed from V and 0 bases from J, the gap between germline ends came to 7 bases. CDR1 and CDR2 (germline): MGHRA, YSYEKL. This CDR3 spans 14 amino acids. The CDR3 is CASTQVSGANVLTF. The CDR3 coding sequence is TGCGCCAGCACACAAGTCTCTGGGGCCAACGTCCTGACTTTC.

Here the CDR3 reads CASRAGQGIMYEQYF. DNA of the CDR3: TGTGCCAGCAGAGCCGGACAGGGGATAATGTACGAGCAGTACTTC. This sequence joins TRBV27 and TRBJ2-7; 9 nucleotides match TRBD1. The trim removed 6 bases at V and 4 bases at J, leaving 10 bases unmatched. Germline V gives CDR1 MNHEY, CDR2 SMNVEV (reference sequence). The CDR3 sequence is 15 residues long.

This clonotype was seen only once. This chain links TRBV7-6 with TRBJ2-6, with 9 bases aligning to TRBD1. The CDR3 runs to 18 residues. Germline CDR1 SGHVS, CDR2 FNYEAQ. V lost 2 bases to trimming and J lost 1 base; unmatched junction nucleotides: 6. CDR3 residues: CASSLKHRGRSGANVLTF. The DNA of the CDR3 is TGTGCCAGCAGCTTAAAGCACAGGGGGCGGTCTGGGGCCAACGTCCTGACTTTC.

There are many counts of this clonotype. The chain links TRBV7-2 to TRBJ1-1, with D possibly being TRBD1 (5 bases). Germline CDR1 and CDR2: SGHTA and FQGNSA. The CDR3 extends over 15 amino acids. Trimming shortened V by 0 bases and J by 0 bases, and 8 bases separated the two germline ends. The CDR3 spells CASSLAPGMNTEAFF. The CDR3 region has the DNA TGTGCCAGCAGCTTAGCGCCAGGGATGAACACTGAAGCTTTCTTT.

The V gene is TRBV7-6, the J gene TRBJ2-7, with 10 bases lining up with TRBD1. CDR3 size: 16 residues. The ends lost 3 bases at V and 0 bases at J; junction bases unmatched: 5. CDR1 and CDR2 (germline): SGHVS, FNYEAQ. The CDR3 DNA reads TGTGCCAGCAGCTTTTTGGACAGGGGGTCCTCCTACGAGCAGTACTTC. This gives the protein CASSFLDRGSSYEQYF.

This clonotype came up many times. The chain combines TRBV7-2 with TRBJ2-2; TRBD2 agrees at 11 bases. The V segment lost 7 bases and the J segment 1 base; nucleotides outside the gene matches: 8. This CDR3 has 17 amino acids. CDR1 and CDR2 (germline): SGHTA, FQGNSA. CDR3 sequence: CASILHSGRGNTGELFF. The CDR3 DNA follows: TGTGCCAGCATCCTCCATAGCGGGAGGGGGAACACCGGGGAGCTGTTTTTT.